The rows below give T cell receptor beta chains drawn from one sample of a study of T cells after yellow fever vaccination. TCRdb analysed the 5' RACE reads with MiXCR anew, one entry per CDR3 protein. This sample has around 310,000 distinct CDR3 sequences, with roughly 4.3% found just once. Sequences were derived from PBMCs, sampled 15 days after the yellow fever booster vaccination. The receptors shown here come from a man younger than 35 who received the YFV17D yellow fever vaccine. Each CDR3 is given with its conserved first and last residue. The D gene is left open where the match is weak. Some rows have no size entry. The others give once, few or many, or a class for an expanded clone.

j_call,v_call,d_call,clone_size,cdr3_aa,cdr3_nt
TRBJ2-3,TRBV7-2,NA,few,CASSLVRSDTQYF,TGTGCCAGCAGCTTAGTTCGATCTGATACGCAGTATTTT
TRBJ1-2,TRBV7-3,NA,many,CASSLKGGLGHGYTF,TGTGCCAGCAGCTTAAAGGGCGGACTGGGGCATGGCTACACCTTC
TRBJ2-7,TRBV2,TRBD1,few,CASRGTGGNYEQYF,TGTGCCAGCAGGGGGACAGGGGGCAACTACGAGCAGTACTTC
TRBJ2-7,TRBV5-1,TRBD1,NA,CASSRQGPAFDEQYF,TGCGCCAGCAGTCGACAGGGACCGGCCTTCGACGAGCAGTACTTC
TRBJ1-6,TRBV7-3,TRBD1,many,CASSLRDRGSPLHF,TGTGCCAGCAGCCTCCGGGACAGGGGGTCACCCCTCCACTTT
TRBJ1-1,TRBV20-1,NA,many,CSAREGGASTEAFF,TGCAGTGCTAGAGAAGGGGGGGCCTCCACTGAAGCTTTCTTT
TRBJ2-1,TRBV10-2,TRBD1,many,CASRPGTGFNEQFF,TGCGCCAGCAGACCCGGGACAGGGTTCAATGAGCAGTTCTTC
TRBJ2-7,TRBV12-3/TRBV12-4,TRBD2,many,CASSSGGAGSYEQYF,TGTGCCAGCAGTAGCGGGGGGGCGGGCTCCTACGAGCAGTACTTC
TRBJ2-5,TRBV11-1,NA,many,CASTHETQETQYF,TGTGCCAGCACCCACGAGACCCAAGAGACCCAGTACTTC
TRBJ2-4,TRBV7-3,TRBD1,many,CASSSQGTKNIQYF,TGTGCCAGCAGCTCACAGGGGACCAAAAACATTCAGTACTTC
TRBJ2-1,TRBV5-1,NA,few,CASSFIRHAGAGDNEQFF,TGCGCCAGCAGCTTCATCCGTCACGCGGGGGCGGGGGACAATGAGCAGTTCTTC
TRBJ1-6,TRBV6-5,NA,few,CASRMGPNYNSPLHF,TGTGCCAGCAGAATGGGACCGAACTATAATTCACCCCTCCACTTT
TRBJ2-1,TRBV7-2,NA,few,CASSNVPGHGVNEQFF,TGTGCCAGCAGCAACGTACCGGGACACGGGGTCAATGAGCAGTTCTTC
TRBJ2-6,TRBV15,NA,many,CATSRGRYSGANVLTF,TGTGCCACCAGCAGGGGCAGATACTCTGGGGCCAACGTCCTGACTTTC
TRBJ2-1,TRBV12-3/TRBV12-4,NA,many,CASSLLGNEQFF,TGTGCCAGCAGTTTACTCGGAAATGAGCAGTTCTTC
TRBJ1-2,TRBV7-9,NA,few,CASSFPHLGTGDNYGYTF,TGTGCCAGCAGCTTCCCCCATTTGGGCACAGGCGATAACTATGGCTACACCTTC
TRBJ1-1,TRBV12-3/TRBV12-4,NA,many,CASSFVPGRPEAFF,TGTGCCAGCAGTTTTGTCCCGGGACGCCCTGAAGCTTTCTTT
TRBJ1-6,TRBV18,NA,NA,CASSTNQVSYNSPLHF,TGTGCCAGCTCAACCAATCAGGTCTCCTATAATTCACCCCTCCACTTT
TRBJ1-2,TRBV12-3/TRBV12-4,NA,few,CASSLTSAYGYTF,TGTGCCAGCAGTTTAACGTCGGCTTATGGCTACACCTTC
TRBJ2-3,TRBV27,TRBD2,many,CASSFIREATDTQYF,TGTGCCAGCAGTTTTATCCGGGAGGCCACAGATACGCAGTATTTT
TRBJ2-1,TRBV6-4,TRBD2,many,CASSVGLAGANEQFF,TGTGCCAGCAGCGTTGGACTAGCGGGGGCCAATGAGCAGTTCTTC
TRBJ2-5,TRBV21-1,NA,few,CASSPQPRTGEGETQYF,TGTGCCAGCAGCCCACAACCCCGGACAGGGGAGGGAGAGACCCAGTACTTC
TRBJ1-2,TRBV30,TRBD1,NA,CAWSAQGATGGYTF,TGTGCCTGGAGTGCTCAGGGGGCGACGGGTGGCTACACCTTC
TRBJ2-3,TRBV12-3/TRBV12-4,NA,few,CASSLKGESTDTQYF,TGTGCCAGCAGTTTAAAAGGGGAGAGCACAGATACGCAGTATTTT
TRBJ1-3,TRBV5-5,TRBD1,NA,CASRQGVAGNTIYF,TGTGCCAGCAGACAGGGGGTGGCTGGAAACACCATATATTTT
TRBJ2-5,TRBV28,NA,many,CASRYGGGETQYF,TGTGCCAGCAGATACGGGGGCGGGGAGACCCAGTACTTC
TRBJ2-1,TRBV5-1,TRBD2,NA,CASSSMSGSGGAIYNEQFF,TGCGCCAGCAGCTCCATGTCGGGTAGCGGGGGGGCCATCTACAATGAGCAGTTCTTC
TRBJ1-2,TRBV12-3/TRBV12-4,NA,many,CASSSEQGFGYTF,TGTGCCAGCAGTTCAGAACAGGGTTTTGGCTACACCTTC
TRBJ2-7,TRBV7-9,NA,many,CASSLVAEQYF,TGTGCCAGCAGCTTAGTCGCCGAGCAGTACTTC
TRBJ1-2,TRBV7-2,NA,few,CASSPPGQIYGYTF,TGTGCCAGCAGCCCGCCTGGACAGATCTATGGCTACACCTTC
TRBJ2-7,TRBV18,NA,NA,CASSPPDGWEQYF,TGTGCCAGCTCACCACCGGACGGTTGGGAGCAGTACTTC
TRBJ2-2,TRBV6-2/TRBV6-3,NA,few,CASSKWTADTGELFF,TGTGCCAGCAGTAAATGGACAGCAGACACCGGGGAGCTGTTTTTT
TRBJ2-3,TRBV5-6,NA,many,CASSPTTYDTDTQYF,TGTGCCAGCAGCCCAACTACGTACGACACAGATACGCAGTATTTT
TRBJ2-1,TRBV20-1,NA,few,CSANSYNEQFF,TGCAGTGCTAACTCCTACAATGAGCAGTTCTTC
TRBJ2-2,TRBV7-6,NA,many,CASSSRAADTGELFF,TGTGCCAGCAGCTCCCGGGCGGCCGACACCGGGGAGCTGTTTTTT
TRBJ1-5,TRBV18,NA,NA,CASSYREASNQPQHF,TGTGCCAGCTCATACAGGGAAGCTAGCAATCAGCCCCAGCATTTT
TRBJ2-7,TRBV25-1,NA,few,CASSKGYEQYF,TGTGCCAGCAGTAAGGGCTACGAGCAGTACTTC
TRBJ2-3,TRBV20-1,NA,many,CSATLGTTLGTQYF,TGCAGTGCCACCCTCGGGACCACACTTGGTACGCAGTATTTT
TRBJ1-1,TRBV18,TRBD1,NA,CASSLYTTGSLRTEAFF,TGTGCCAGCTCACTCTATACGACAGGGTCGCTACGGACTGAAGCTTTCTTT
TRBJ1-2,TRBV4-3,TRBD1,many,CASSQDVRGKYGYTF,TGCGCCAGCAGCCAAGACGTCAGGGGGAAGTATGGCTACACCTTC
TRBJ1-1,TRBV29-1,NA,many,CSVQLNTEAFF,TGCAGCGTTCAGTTAAACACTGAAGCTTTCTTT
TRBJ2-1,TRBV19,NA,NA,CASSILGGQYNEQFF,TGTGCCAGTAGTATACTGGGGGGCCAATACAATGAGCAGTTCTTC
TRBJ2-5,TRBV29-1,NA,NA,CSVVISSVPQETQYF,TGCAGCGTTGTCATTTCCTCCGTACCTCAAGAGACCCAGTACTTC
TRBJ2-3,TRBV10-1,NA,NA,CASSDWDKAQYF,TGCGCCAGCAGTGACTGGGACAAGGCGCAGTATTTT
TRBJ1-1,TRBV2,NA,many,CASSVGAGTEAFF,TGTGCCAGCAGTGTGGGGGCGGGCACTGAAGCTTTCTTT
TRBJ2-7,TRBV15,TRBD1,NA,CATSRATIRTGGGEQYF,TGTGCCACCAGCAGAGCCACCATTCGGACAGGGGGCGGCGAGCAGTACTTC
TRBJ2-2,TRBV27,NA,many,CASSFEGGFTGELFF,TGTGCCAGCAGTTTCGAGGGGGGATTCACCGGGGAGCTGTTTTTT
TRBJ1-3,TRBV12-3/TRBV12-4,NA,many,CASSLNTIYF,TGTGCCAGCAGTTTAAACACCATATATTTT
TRBJ2-3,TRBV5-1,NA,many,CASSSRDPRADTQYF,TGCGCCAGCAGCTCCCGGGACCCGAGGGCAGATACGCAGTATTTT